This passage covers 31 T cell receptor beta chains from one sample sequenced in a study of T cells in Graves' hyperthyroidism and ophthalmopathy (dated by TCRdb to the late 2010s). To prepare the library, multiplex PCR was applied. Sequencing took place on an Illumina HiSeq 2000. The TCR beta CDR3 regions were amplified from the RNA transcripts. The first round of RT-PCR for the TCR CDR3 was performed with the HTBI primer set and the Qiagen OneStep RT-PCR kit. TCRdb cleaned the public reads at Q25 with fastp, built clones with MiXCR and kept in-frame beta chains. Every distinct CDR3 protein forms one entry, paired with its most common genes and DNA. This sample holds a few hundred thousand distinct CDR3 sequences; about 16% were observed only once. Around 43% of the sample rests with the top ten. Sequenced sample: blood. The receptors originated from a man aged 35 to 55 with Graves' hyperthyroidism.

The rearrangement links TRBV19 to TRBJ2-2; D perhaps matches TRBD2 (7 bases). CDR1 and CDR2 from the germline V gene are LNHDA and SQIVND (reference sequence). This CDR3 region has 15 residues. V gave up 7 bases and J gave up 3 bases, with 15 bases separating them. CDR3 bases: TGTGCCAGTACCAAACGGGGGGCCGACACCGGGGAGCTGTTTTTT. It yields the protein CASTKRGADTGELFF.

This clonotype was picked up a small number of times. The chain uses TRBV20-1 and TRBJ2-1; 7 bases are shared with TRBD1. The CDR3 length is 16 residues. Per germline, CDR1 DFQATT and CDR2 SNEGSKA (reference sequence). V dropped 5 bases and J dropped 3; count of bases not matched to a gene: 13. The CDR3 region is CSALRTGSEVYNEQFF. For the CDR3, the DNA is TGCAGTGCTTTAAGGACAGGCTCAGAGGTCTACAATGAGCAGTTCTTC.

This clonotype occurred many times. The chain couples TRBV12-3 or TRBV12-4 to TRBJ1-3; D may be TRBD1 (6 bases). Trimming took 6 bases from V and 0 from J, leaving 15 bases between them. CDR3 length equals 16 residues. CDR3 sequence (DNA): TGTGCCAGCAGCCATAGACAGGCACTCTCTGGAAACACCATATATTTT. Protein sequence: CASSHRQALSGNTIYF.

This clonotype was observed many times. This sequence joins TRBV5-5 and TRBJ2-5; 8 nucleotides match TRBD2. The V gene end was trimmed by 4 bases and the J gene end by 5 bases; junction bases not matched to a gene: 13. CDR3 size: 16 residues. Germline V CDR1 and CDR2: SGHKS, YYEKEE (reference sequence). CDR3 sequence (DNA): TGTGCCAGCAGCATAAGTAGCGGGAATGGAGGGGAGACCCAGTACTTC. This codes for CASSISSGNGGETQYF.

The J gene is TRBJ2-1, the V gene TRBV18; 8 positions agree with TRBD2. This CDR3 has 16 residues. Per the germline V gene, CDR1 is KGHSH and CDR2 is LQKENI. J gave up 5 bases and V 4 bases, and 10 bases lay outside the gene matches. The CDR3 spells CASSRAGTRTNNEQFF. DNA of the CDR3: TGTGCCAGCTCACGGGCCGGGACTAGAACAAACAATGAGCAGTTCTTC.

This clonotype was seen at least ten times. The V gene is TRBV12-3 or TRBV12-4, the J gene TRBJ2-7, with TRBD1 matching 7 bases. The CDR3 is made up of 14 amino acids. With V trimmed by 7 bases and J by 0 bases, 6 bases remained unmatched. This chain's CDR3 is CASTPDRSSYEQYF. The CDR3 nucleotides are TGTGCCAGCACCCCGGACAGGTCCTCCTACGAGCAGTACTTC.

This clonotype was seen a few times. The chain uses TRBV18 and TRBJ1-5, with a weak D call TRBD1 (5 bases). V lost 3 bases and J lost 2, with 14 bases in between. The CDR3 runs 16 residues. CDR1 and CDR2 (germline): KGHSH, LQKENI. The chain's CDR3 is CASSPRAGGGNQPQHF. The CDR3 DNA follows: TGTGCCAGCTCACCTAGGGCTGGAGGGGGCAATCAGCCCCAGCATTTT.

This clonotype has at least ten counts. The V call is TRBV2, the J call TRBJ2-5, with a weak D call TRBD1 (6 bases). V was pared by 4 bases and J by 5 bases, with 14 bases between. The CDR3 has 14 residues. Germline V lookup: CDR1 SNHLY, CDR2 FYNNEI. The DNA for the CDR3 is TGTGCCAGCAGTGCCCGGGACATTGGCGAGACCCAGTACTTC. Protein sequence: CASSARDIGETQYF.

This clonotype showed up just a few times. V is TRBV20-1 and J is TRBJ2-2; 10 bases fit TRBD2. CDR1 DFQATT and CDR2 SNEGSKA come from the germline V gene (reference sequence). V lost 6 bases and J lost 1; bases outside the gene matches: 14. The length of the CDR3 is 18 residues. DNA of the CDR3: TGCAGTGCCCAATTGGTTAGCGGGGGGCTTATGAACACCGGGGAGCTGTTTTTT. This encodes CSAQLVSGGLMNTGELFF.

This clonotype was recorded at least ten times. The rearrangement joins TRBV7-2 to TRBJ2-1; D gene uncertain. Trimming took off 1 base at V and 3 bases at J, with 13 bases between the two ends. The CDR3 is 16 residues long. CDR1 and CDR2 from the germline V gene are SGHTA and FQGNSA. The CDR3 reads CASSLVLRFFYNEQFF. CDR3 nucleotide sequence: TGTGCCAGCAGCTTAGTGCTCCGTTTTTTCTACAATGAGCAGTTCTTC.

This clonotype was detected ten times or more. The gene calls are TRBV15 and TRBJ2-1, with no clear D. This CDR3 comprises 17 residues. The germline V gene has CDR1 LNHNV and CDR2 YYDKDF (reference sequence). Trimming took 4 bases from V and 4 from J, leaving 20 bases between them. The CDR3: CATSISLGRVGYNEQFF. The CDR3 bases are TGTGCCACCAGCATTTCCCTCGGAAGGGTGGGGTACAATGAGCAGTTCTTC.

This chain uses TRBV29-1 with TRBJ1-1, with D perhaps TRBD1 (6 bases). Trimming cost V 4 bases and J 6 bases, with 15 bases left between them. CDR3 size: 13 residues. In germline, CDR1 is SQVTM, CDR2 ANQGSEA. CDR3: CSVGGRGLPEAFF. Here the CDR3 DNA reads TGCAGCGTTGGAGGCAGGGGCCTCCCTGAAGCTTTCTTT.

A few counts support this clonotype. The rearrangement joins TRBV19 to TRBJ2-3; D might be TRBD2 (6 bases). Germline V gives CDR1 LNHDA, CDR2 SQIVND (reference sequence). The CDR3 contains 14 residues. Trimming stripped 1 base from V and 3 bases from J, with 8 bases between. Written as DNA, the CDR3 is TGTGCCAGTAGTATAGGGGACTGGACAGATACGCAGTATTTT. Translated: CASSIGDWTDTQYF. The full variable domain, rest sourced from reference TRBV19 and TRBJ2-3, is DGGITQSPKYLFRKEGQNVTLSCEQNLNHDAMYWYRQDPGQGLRLIYYSQIVNDFQKGDIAEGYSVSREKKESFPLTVTSAQKNPTAFYLCASSIGDWTDTQYFGPGTRLTVL.

This clonotype has just a few counts. This sequence joins TRBV9 and TRBJ2-7; 9 bases match TRBD1. J was trimmed by 6 bases and V by 4 bases; bases with no gene match: 5. Germline V lookup: CDR1 SGDLS, CDR2 YYNGEE. The CDR3 contains 13 residues. Here the CDR3 reads CASSPGDRVEQYF. As DNA, the CDR3 is TGTGCCAGCAGCCCTGGGGACAGGGTCGAGCAGTACTTC.

This clonotype was detected only once. For the CDR3, the DNA is TGCAGCGTTCCGGTCGAGTCTCATGAAGCTTTCTTT. Translation: CSVPVESHEAFF. The V call is TRBV29-1, the J call TRBJ1-1; D remains ambiguous. The ends were cut back, 5 bases at V and 7 bases at J, with 14 bases in the middle. Germline assignment: CDR1 SQVTM and CDR2 ANQGSEA. The CDR3 runs to 12 residues.

This clonotype was detected ten times or more. This rearrangement joins TRBV20-1 to TRBJ2-1; 8 positions agree with TRBD2. The V and J ends lost 1 base and 8 bases, in that order; junction bases with no gene match: 7. Per germline, CDR1 DFQATT and CDR2 SNEGSKA (reference sequence). There are 14 residues in the CDR3. CDR3 in DNA: TGCAGTGCTAGAGGGAAACTAGCGGCCGATGAGCAGTTCTTC. This translates into CSARGKLAADEQFF.

Comment on this clonotype: A clone one base away is much larger, so this may be a read error. CDR3 coding DNA: TGTGCCAGAAGTCCCGGGACAGTCTACGAGCAGTACTTC. Its protein product is CARSPGTVYEQYF. The chain employs TRBV28 and TRBJ2-7; 7 nucleotides match TRBD1. The CDR3 is 13 residues long. Germline loops: CDR1 MDHEN, CDR2 SYDVKM. V shed 9 bases and J 3 bases; nucleotides not matched to a gene: 8.

This clonotype was observed at least ten times. This rearrangement joins TRBV5-6 to TRBJ2-3, with 8 bases aligning to TRBD1. This CDR3 is built from 15 residues. V was clipped by 0 bases and J by 5 bases; unmatched bases: 5. Germline V lookup: CDR1 SGHDT, CDR2 YYEEEE. CDR3 coding DNA: TGTGCCAGCAGCTTGGGAGGACAGGGAGTAGATACGCAGTATTTT. It encodes CASSLGGQGVDTQYF.

This clonotype was found many times. The V call is TRBV20-1, the J call TRBJ2-7; D is possibly TRBD2 (5 bases). The CDR3 sequence is 14 residues long. The V and J ends lost 2 bases and 2 bases respectively, with 13 bases between them. The germline V gene encodes CDR1 DFQATT and CDR2 SNEGSKA (reference sequence). As DNA, the CDR3 is TGCAGTGCTAGACGGCAGGACGGGACCTACGAGCAGTACTTC. It is translated as CSARRQDGTYEQYF.

At least ten counts were recorded for this clonotype. The chain recombines TRBV28 with TRBJ2-4; tentatively, D is TRBD2 (7 bases). The CDR3 is 15 amino acids. The V end was cut by 3 bases, the J end by 5 bases, with 14 bases between. The germline gives CDR1 MDHEN, CDR2 SYDVKM. CDR3 region: CASSLGGAAQNIQYF. The CDR3 nucleotides read TGTGCCAGCAGTTTGGGGGGGGCCGCTCAAAACATTCAGTACTTC.

This clonotype came up many times. This chain connects TRBV6-1 to TRBJ1-6; 9 nucleotides line up with TRBD1. Germline V CDR1 and CDR2: MNHNS, SASEGT. The trim removed 5 bases at V and 7 bases at J, leaving 9 bases unmatched. This CDR3 has 16 residues. The CDR3 spells CASSPTGGLRNSPLHF. The CDR3 region has the DNA TGTGCCAGCAGTCCTACAGGGGGCCTTAGGAATTCACCCCTCCACTTT.

In its sample, this clonotype was seen many times. V and J are TRBV20-1 and TRBJ1-5; TRBD1 aligns across 7 bases. The CDR3 has 14 amino acids. With V trimmed by 3 bases and J by 8 bases, 10 bases remained unmatched. Looked up from germline, CDR1 is DFQATT and CDR2 is SNEGSKA (reference sequence). CDR3 region: CSASSWTGGEPQHF. CDR3 DNA sequence: TGCAGTGCTAGTAGCTGGACAGGTGGCGAGCCCCAGCATTTT.

This clonotype occurred a few times. The chain joins TRBV5-5 to TRBJ2-7, with 8 bases lining up with TRBD1. The V segment lost 5 bases and the J segment 5 bases; nucleotides outside the gene matches: 12. The V gene's germline CDR1 is SGHKS and CDR2 YYEKEE (reference sequence). The CDR3 extends over 15 amino acids. CDR3: CASSNPHRGNDEQYF. The CDR3 DNA follows: TGTGCCAGCAGTAACCCCCACAGGGGGAACGACGAGCAGTACTTC.

The chain employs TRBV6-1 and TRBJ1-5; no clear D. The V and J ends lost 6 bases and 6 bases respectively, with 12 bases between them. Germline loops: CDR1 MNHNS, CDR2 SASEGT. The CDR3 has 13 residues. The CDR3 sequence is CASRAGFGQPQHF. The DNA for the CDR3 is TGTGCCAGCAGGGCAGGATTCGGTCAGCCCCAGCATTTT.

The chain recombines TRBV27 with TRBJ2-1; the match to TRBD1 covers 8 bases. The trim removed 6 bases at V and 0 bases at J, leaving 10 bases unmatched. Germline lookup yields CDR1 MNHEY and CDR2 SMNVEV (reference sequence). This CDR3 comprises 17 residues. The CDR3 DNA follows: TGTGCCAGCAGACCTGACAGGGGCAAATACTCCTACAATGAGCAGTTCTTC. Amino acids: CASRPDRGKYSYNEQFF.

The rearrangement links TRBV2 to TRBJ1-3; tentative D call: TRBD1 (5 bases). Trimming shortened V by 6 bases and J by 2 bases, and 14 bases separated the two germline ends. The CDR3 extends over 15 amino acids. Germline V gives CDR1 SNHLY, CDR2 FYNNEI. CDR3 in amino acids: CASSREGKAGNTIYF. The CDR3 DNA reads as TGTGCCAGCAGCAGGGAGGGAAAGGCTGGAAACACCATATATTTT.

This clonotype was seen a few times. The rearrangement uses TRBV7-9 and TRBJ1-2; D unclear. Between the trimmed V and J ends, which lost 1 base and 6 bases, there was a span of 12 bases. The germline V gene encodes CDR1 SEHNR and CDR2 FQNEAQ (reference sequence). The CDR3 totals 14 residues. CDR3 sequence reads: CASSLVGVDHGYTF. CDR3 sequence (DNA): TGTGCCAGCAGCTTAGTAGGTGTTGACCATGGCTACACCTTC. Complete variable domain (other parts from reference TRBV7-9 and TRBJ1-2): DTGVSQNPRHKITKRGQNVTFRCDPISEHNRLYWYRQTLGQGPEFLTYFQNEAQLEKSRLLSDRFSAERPKGSFSTLEIQRTEQGDSAMYLCASSLVGVDHGYTFGSGTRLTVV.

In its sample, this clonotype was seen many times. The CDR3 DNA reads as TGCGCCAGCAGCCAAGCGGAGACCCAGTACTTC. Translating gives CASSQAETQYF. The genes are TRBV4-3 and TRBJ2-5, with D uncertain. The CDR3 sequence is 11 residues long. Deletions cut 1 base from V and 5 bases from J, with 2 bases between. CDR1 and CDR2 from the germline V gene are LGHNA and YSLEER.

The chain has TRBV2 and TRBJ1-2, with D maybe TRBD1 (5 bases). From germline, CDR1 is SNHLY and CDR2 FYNNEI. Trimming removed 4 bases at V and 8 bases at J, with 11 bases between. This CDR3 has 12 residues. CDR3 coding DNA: TGTGCCAGCAGTGCACCGGCAGGGGGCTACACCTTC. Its protein is CASSAPAGGYTF.

This clonotype occurred many times. J is TRBJ1-5 and V is TRBV6-2 or TRBV6-3, with D uncertain. Germline V gives CDR1 MNHEY, CDR2 SVGEGT. Trimming pared 6 bases from V and 7 bases from J, leaving 10 bases between. This CDR3 has 12 residues. CDR3 nucleotides: TGTGCCAGCAGCCCCAATTTGCAGCCCCAGCATTTT. This gives the protein CASSPNLQPQHF.

This clonotype has more than one count but fewer than ten. The V and J genes are TRBV6-2 or TRBV6-3 and TRBJ1-6; 9 bases are a match to TRBD1. CDR1 and CDR2 from the germline V gene are MNHEY and SVGEGT. The CDR3 is made up of 13 amino acids. The V and J ends lost 5 bases and 7 bases, in that order; junction bases with no gene match: 0. CDR3 coding DNA: TGTGCCAGCAGTGACAGGGGGAATTCACCCCTCCACTTT. It encodes CASSDRGNSPLHF.